A single sample is the source of the 21 T cell receptor beta chains below, sequenced in a study of T cell clonality in common variable immunodeficiency. Profiling relied on immunoSEQ multiplex PCR, and the TCRdb table lists in-frame clones only, not all of them. This sample has some 38,000 clones, each found more than once. The specimen was peripheral blood mononuclear cells. The receptors shown here come from a person aged 18 to 75 in good health.

This clone was found many times. The DNA ends 3 residues before the CDR3 does, and the rest of the CDR3 is filled in from the germline J gene. V is TRBV20-1 and J is TRBJ2-2, with 9 positions matching TRBD1. J was trimmed by 5 bases and V by 3 bases; bases with no gene match: 4. The CDR3 runs 14 residues. Germline CDR1 and CDR2: DFQATT and SNEGSKA (reference sequence). The CDR3 reads CSARTGGRTGELFF. CDR3 DNA, as far as it was read: TGCAGTGCTAGGACAGGGGGAAGGACCGGGGAG.

In its sample, this clone was seen many times. The CDR3 end lies 3 residues beyond the end of the read and is filled in from the germline J gene. This chain links TRBV7-2 with TRBJ1-1, with 7 bases fitting TRBD1. V was pared by 5 bases and J by 4 bases, with 7 bases of the junction left unmatched. The germline CDR1 and CDR2 sequences are SGHTA and FQGNSA. The CDR3 sequence is 14 residues long. CDR3 region: CASSQRGQATEAFF. The sequenced CDR3 bases are TGTGCCAGCAGCCAGAGGGGGCAGGCCACTGAA. The full variable domain, its missing parts supplied by reference TRBV7-2 and TRBJ1-1, is GAGVSQSPSNKVTEKGKDVELRCDPISGHTALYWYRQSLGQGLEFLIYFQGNSAPDKSGLPSDRFSAERTGGSVSTLTIQRTQQEDSAVYLCASSQRGQATEAFFGQGTRLTVV.

This clone occurred many times. The CDR3 loop is CASGRGTGNYEQYF. The CDR3 bases that were read are TGTGCCAGTGGACGTGGGACAGGGAACTACGAG. The chain is built from TRBV19 and TRBJ2-7, with 9 bases aligning to TRBD1. The read halts 3 residues ahead of the CDR3 end, with the missing end drawn from the germline J gene. Trimming took 8 bases from V and 3 from J; bases not matched to a gene: 8. CDR3 length: 14 amino acids. CDR1 and CDR2 (germline): LNHDA, SQIVND (reference sequence).

This clone was seen a handful of times. The sequenced fragment ends 3 residues before the CDR3 boundary, so the rest is inferred from the germline J gene. The chain recombines TRBV10-2 with TRBJ1-2; tentatively, D is TRBD1 (5 bases). This CDR3 has 14 residues. CDR1 WSHSY and CDR2 SAAADI come from the germline V gene. The CDR3 DNA, read in part, is TGCGCCAGCTGCGAGCTGGGGGGGGAAGAGACC. This codes for CASCELGGEET. The whole CDR3 sequence reads CASCELGGEETYTF.

This clone came up many times. The sequence runs out 3 residues before the end of the CDR3; the remainder is reconstructed from the germline J gene. The rearrangement links TRBV2 to TRBJ1-2, with 7 bases lining up with TRBD1. In germline, CDR1 is SNHLY, CDR2 FYNNEI. The CDR3 runs 14 residues. The CDR3 reads CASSEAGRGKGYTF. CDR3 bases read: TGTGCCAGCAGTGAAGCTGGCAGGGGGAAAGGC.

Ten or more counts support this clone. The CDR3 sequence is CASSGTGTGLTEAFF. CDR3 bases read: TGTGCCAGCAGCGGAACCGGGACAGGCTTAACTGAA. The J gene is TRBJ1-1, the V gene TRBV5-5; 8 nucleotides agree with TRBD1. The CDR3 extends 3 residues past the end of the read, so its final part is completed from the germline J gene. CDR3 length: 15 residues. The V gene's germline CDR1 is SGHKS and CDR2 YYEKEE (reference sequence). The V gene end was trimmed by 4 bases and the J gene end by 5 bases; junction bases not matched to a gene: 10.

The table lists this clone with many counts. Coverage ceases 3 residues before the CDR3 finishes, and the germline J gene fills in the end. The genes are TRBV5-1 and TRBJ2-4; possible D gene TRBD1, 6 bases. The CDR3 has 15 amino acids. Deletions cut 5 bases from V and 6 bases from J, with 18 bases between. CDR1 and CDR2 from the germline V gene are SGHRS and YFSETQ. CDR3 in amino acids: CASRPHPGGGNIQYF. The DNA read from the CDR3 is TGCGCCAGCAGACCTCACCCTGGGGGCGGAAACATT.

This clone was seen many times. The missing CDR3 end, 3 residues past where the read stops, is filled in from the germline J gene. V and J are TRBV5-4 and TRBJ1-2; a possible D gene is TRBD1 (6 bases). The CDR3 loop spans 15 amino acids. Germline CDR1 SGHNT, CDR2 YYREEE (reference sequence). The V end was cut by 5 bases, the J end by 5 bases, with 19 bases between. The sequenced CDR3 bases are TGTGCCAGCAGACCCGGACAGACCCCAGGGTATGGC. It translates to CASRPGQTPGYG. In full, the CDR3 reads CASRPGQTPGYGYTF.

This clone has a count of ten or more. The CDR3 end is not reached by the read, which stops 3 residues before it; the germline J gene fills it in. The chain links TRBV7-2 to TRBJ2-3, with 10 bases that match TRBD2. The length of the CDR3 is 17 residues. With V trimmed by 0 bases and J by 2 bases, 5 bases remained unmatched. In germline, CDR1 is SGHTA, CDR2 FQGNSA. The CDR3: CASSLASAGGTTDTQYF. The DNA read from the CDR3 is TGTGCCAGCAGCTTAGCATCAGCGGGAGGGACCACAGATACG.

This clone was observed many times. This may come from a read error, since a much larger clone is one base off. The sequence runs out 3 residues before the end of the CDR3; the remainder is reconstructed from the germline J gene. The identical CDR3 is also encoded by other nucleotide sequences in the sample. The V and J genes are TRBV29-1 and TRBJ1-3; unclear D gene. The CDR3 is 16 residues long. Germline CDR1 reads SQVTM; CDR2 reads ANQGSEA. The CDR3: CSVEGEALSSGNTIYF. The sequenced CDR3 bases are TGCAGCGTGGAGGGTGAGGCATTAAGCTCTGGAAACACG.

This clone was recorded at least ten times. The sequenced CDR3 bases are TGCGCCAGCAGCCAAGCCCCGGGGGAACATTACGAG. This sequence encodes CASSQAPGEHYE. The whole CDR3 protein is CASSQAPGEHYEQYF. The chain joins TRBV4-1 to TRBJ2-7; D might be TRBD2 (6 bases). The CDR3 goes on 3 residues after the read ends, and that part is filled in from the germline J gene. Trimming cost V 1 base and J 4 bases, with 14 bases left between them. Germline V gene sequence: CDR1 MGHRA, CDR2 YSYEKL. This CDR3 is 15 amino acids long.

The sample holds many counts of this clone. The read ends 3 residues before the CDR3 terminus; that terminus is restored from the germline J gene. V and J are TRBV7-3 and TRBJ1-3; D is unclear. Germline CDR1 is SGHTA and CDR2 is FQGTGA. The CDR3 runs to 15 residues. V lost 2 bases to trimming and J lost 2 bases, with 10 bases between them. CDR3 amino acids: CASSLGSGAGNTIYF. Incomplete CDR3 DNA: TGTGCCAGCAGCTTAGGTTCCGGGGCTGGAAACACC.

There are many counts of this clone. Read sequence stops 3 residues before the CDR3 end, and the germline J gene provides the missing end. The rearrangement uses TRBV9 and TRBJ2-7, with D possibly TRBD2 on 6 matching bases. CDR1 SGDLS and CDR2 YYNGEE come from the germline V gene. The CDR3 loop spans 14 amino acids. V lost 0 bases to trimming and J lost 3 bases, with 10 bases between them. CDR3 DNA (partial): TGTGCCAGCAGCGTAGGCTCTAGCGACTACGAG. Translation: CASSVGSSDYE. The entire CDR3 sequence reads CASSVGSSDYEQYF.

This clone was recorded many times. The read finishes 3 residues shy of the CDR3 end, and the germline J gene is used to complete it. The chain couples TRBV20-1 to TRBJ1-1; D is undetermined. This CDR3 has 12 amino acids. Trimming left V 6 bases short and J 4 bases short, with 12 bases between. The germline CDR1 and CDR2 sequences are DFQATT and SNEGSKA (reference sequence). CDR3 DNA (partial): TGCAGTGCCCCGATGGCGGGCACTGAA. Protein: CSAPMAGTE. The whole CDR3 sequence reads CSAPMAGTEAFF.

This clone was recorded many times. The missing CDR3 end, 3 residues past where the read stops, is filled in from the germline J gene. The chain carries TRBV12-3 or TRBV12-4 and TRBJ2-7, with 8 positions matching TRBD1. The CDR3 is 14 amino acids. V shed 3 bases and J 6 bases; nucleotides not matched to a gene: 7. CDR3 sequence reads: CASSLEQGVGEQYF. Incomplete CDR3 DNA: TGTGCCAGCAGTTTGGAACAGGGGGTAGGCGAG.

This clone was observed at least ten times. The read ends 3 residues early relative to the CDR3; the germline J gene fills the gap. V usage is TRBV11-2 and J usage is TRBJ2-3, with 7 positions matching TRBD2. V trimming: 5 bases; J trimming: 6 bases; junction bases outside the gene matches: 11. The germline CDR1 and CDR2 sequences are SGHAT and FQNNGV. The CDR3 spans 15 residues. This CDR3 is CASSPLGRAGDTQYF. The CDR3 DNA, read in part, is TGTGCCAGCAGCCCCCTGGGGAGGGCGGGTGATACG. Full variable domain (missing parts from reference TRBV11-2 and TRBJ2-3): EAGVAQSPRYKIIEKRQSVAFWCNPISGHATLYWYQQILGQGPKLLIQFQNNGVVDDSQLPKDRFSAERLKGVDSTLKIQPAKLEDSAVYLCASSPLGRAGDTQYFGPGTRLTVL.

In this sample, this clone turned up many times. The read finishes 3 residues shy of the CDR3 end, and the germline J gene is used to complete it. V is TRBV5-4 and J is TRBJ2-6, with D perhaps matching TRBD1 (5 bases). This CDR3 is built from 14 residues. Trimming cost V 4 bases and J 2 bases, with 7 bases left between them. Germline V gene lookup returns CDR1 SGHNT and CDR2 YYREEE (reference sequence). Incomplete CDR3 DNA: TGTGCCAGCAGCGGGGCGGCTGGGGCCAACGTC. This gives the protein CASSGAAGANV. The entire CDR3 protein reads CASSGAAGANVLTF.

This clone was detected ten times or more. The read halts 3 residues ahead of the CDR3 end, with the missing end drawn from the germline J gene. The rearrangement links TRBV7-2 to TRBJ1-3, with D unresolved. Germline assignment: CDR1 SGHTA and CDR2 FQGNSA. V was pared by 6 bases and J by 3 bases, with 12 bases between. CDR3 length equals 14 residues. The DNA read from the CDR3 is TGTGCCAGCAGACAAGGGTCCCTTGGAAACACC. Protein: CASRQGSLGNT. The entire CDR3 protein reads CASRQGSLGNTIYF.

This clone was seen only a few times. The observed sequence ends 3 residues before the CDR3 terminus, with the missing tail filled in from the germline J gene. The chain uses TRBV7-6 and TRBJ1-2; perhaps TRBD1 as D (5 bases). The CDR3 sequence is 13 residues long. Germline V gene data show CDR1 as SGHVS and CDR2 as FNYEAQ. This CDR3 reads CASSPGTTYDYTF. The part of the CDR3 DNA that was read is TGTGCCAGCAGCCCCGGGACTACCTACGAC.

This clone was found many times. With the read ending 3 residues before the CDR3 end, the germline J gene is used to fill in that end. This chain connects TRBV9 to TRBJ2-7; the D gene is possibly TRBD1 (5 bases). V gave up 4 bases and J gave up 2 bases, with 13 bases separating them. Germline V gene sequence: CDR1 SGDLS, CDR2 YYNGEE. The CDR3 totals 14 residues. The CDR3 region is CASSPGHLPYEQYF. The sequenced CDR3 bases are TGTGCCAGCAGCCCCGGACACCTGCCCTACGAG.

This clone was observed at least ten times. The read falls 3 residues short of the CDR3 end, and the missing part is taken from the germline J gene. The chain combines TRBV20-1 with TRBJ2-2; the D gene is possibly TRBD1 (6 bases). The V gene lost 1 base and the J gene lost 2 bases, with 8 bases spanning the gap. Germline values: CDR1 DFQATT, CDR2 SNEGSKA (reference sequence). The CDR3 is 14 amino acids. The sequenced part of the CDR3 DNA is TGCAGTGCTAGAGGGACAGTCAACACCGGGGAG. As protein: CSARGTVNTGE. From start to end, the CDR3 is CSARGTVNTGELFF.